One and the same sample provided the 32 T cell receptor beta chains below, sequenced in a study of follicular helper T cells after annual influenza vaccination (dated by TCRdb to the late 2010s). Preparation of the library involved the immunoSEQ multiplex PCR assay. The table was pulled from immuneACCESS by TCRdb, which kept in-frame rearrangements only. Such tables lose some clones; where checked, under half of the loss comes from unresolved V genes, and the rest has no known cause. The sample table holds approximately 9,700 clones, of which about 85% were seen once. The top ten clones comprise about 0.76% of the sample. The time point label here, explained by the study, means: 2014-2015 season, 7 days after vaccination. The source material was CXCR5- memory CD4+ T cells sorted from blood, sampled 7 days after influenza vaccination. The sample's cell subset or site, from its label and the paper: CXCR5- memory CD4 T cells. The receptors were sampled from an adult who received the influenza vaccine.

The chain is built from TRBV5-6 and TRBJ1-1; tentatively, D is TRBD1 (5 bases). The CDR3 extends over 12 amino acids. V shed 2 bases and J shed 10 bases, with 12 bases lying between them. Germline V gives CDR1 SGHDT, CDR2 YYEEEE. This chain's CDR3 is CASSLQARGAFF. CDR3 DNA: TGTGCCAGCAGCTTACAGGCTCGCGGAGCTTTCTTT.

This clone was detected only a few times. CDR3 DNA: TGTGCCAGCAGCGTAGCGGGGGACACTGAAGCTTTCTTT. Translated: CASSVAGDTEAFF. The rearrangement joins TRBV9 to TRBJ1-1; TRBD1 is a possible D gene (5 bases). The CDR3 is 13 amino acids. Per germline, CDR1 SGDLS and CDR2 YYNGEE. Trimming shortened V by 0 bases and J by 3 bases, and 6 bases separated the two germline ends. The full variable domain, its missing parts supplied by reference TRBV9 and TRBJ1-1, is DSGVTQTPKHLITATGQRVTLRCSPRSGDLSVYWYQQSLDQGLQFLIQYYNGEERAKGNILERFSAQQFPDLHSELNLSSLELGDSALYFCASSVAGDTEAFFGQGTRLTVV.

This clone was seen a handful of times. The chain employs TRBV6-6 and TRBJ2-5; possibly TRBD1 or TRBD2 for D (5 bases each). V lost 2 bases, J lost 4 bases, and 11 bases lay in between. This CDR3 spans 14 amino acids. In germline, CDR1 is MNHNY, CDR2 SVGAGI (reference sequence). CDR3 loop: CASSYGGQGETQYF. The CDR3 DNA is TGTGCCAGCAGTTACGGGGGTCAAGGAGAGACCCAGTACTTC.

The rearrangement links TRBV10-3 to TRBJ1-1, with D hard to call. The germline gives CDR1 ENHRY, CDR2 SYGVKD. Deletions cut 0 bases from V and 2 bases from J, with 13 bases between. The CDR3 runs 16 residues. CDR3 nucleotide sequence: TGTGCCATCAGTGAGTCGACCGGACCCTTTAACACTGAAGCTTTCTTT. This sequence encodes CAISESTGPFNTEAFF.

V and J are TRBV5-1 and TRBJ2-5; 7 bases match TRBD1. The CDR3 extends over 15 amino acids. Trimming removed 3 bases from V and 1 base from J; junction bases left unmatched: 6. Germline values: CDR1 SGHRS, CDR2 YFSETQ. As DNA, the CDR3 is TGCGCCAGCAGCTCCGGACAGGCAGTCCAAGAGACCCAGTACTTC. The encoded protein is CASSSGQAVQETQYF.

The chain links TRBV5-1 to TRBJ1-6; 9 bases line up with TRBD1. V was pared by 4 bases and J by 6 bases, with 5 bases of the junction left unmatched. The germline CDR1 and CDR2 sequences are SGHRS and YFSETQ. The CDR3 has 15 amino acids. Here the CDR3 DNA reads TGCGCCAGCAGCCAAGGACAGGGGCGTAATTCACCCCTCCACTTT. Translating it yields CASSQGQGRNSPLHF.

The chain couples TRBV14 to TRBJ2-7; 9 bases fit TRBD1. Per germline, CDR1 SGHDN and CDR2 FVKESK. V dropped 4 bases and J dropped 4; count of bases not matched to a gene: 8. The CDR3 is 15 amino acids. The CDR3 loop reads CASSLRGTGWYEQYF. The CDR3 coding sequence is TGTGCCAGCAGCCTTCGCGGGACAGGGTGGTACGAGCAGTACTTC. Full variable domain (rest looked up from reference TRBV14 and TRBJ2-7): EAGVTQFPSHSVIEKGQTVTLRCDPISGHDNLYWYRRVMGKEIKFLLHFVKESKQDESGMPNNRFLAERTGGTYSTLKVQPAELEDSGVYFCASSLRGTGWYEQYFGPGTRLTVT.

This sequence joins TRBV7-2 and TRBJ2-1; weak D call: TRBD2 (5 bases). CDR1 and CDR2 (germline): SGHTA, FQGNSA. This CDR3 comprises 16 residues. V was cut by 5 bases and J by 9 bases, with 23 bases left in between. CDR3 bases: TGTGCCAGCAGCCCTAACAACCCAGCGGCAGGAGGTGAGCAGTTCTTC. It is translated as CASSPNNPAAGGEQFF.

The V gene is TRBV6-1, the J gene TRBJ2-7, with a possible D match to TRBD2 (6 bases). In germline, CDR1 is MNHNS, CDR2 SASEGT. The CDR3 contains 13 residues. Trimming removed 6 bases from V and 0 bases from J, with 9 bases in between. The CDR3 DNA is TGTGCCAGCAGGTCGCGGGGCTCCTACGAGCAGTACTTC. The encoded protein is CASRSRGSYEQYF.

This clone was observed a single time. V and J are TRBV5-6 and TRBJ2-3; possible D gene TRBD1, 6 bases. The CDR3 sequence is 17 residues long. Trimming removed 3 bases at V and 4 bases at J, with 21 bases between. Germline V gene data show CDR1 as SGHDT and CDR2 as YYEEEE. The CDR3 here is CASSWQTGTPSADTQYF. The CDR3 DNA sequence: TGTGCCAGCAGCTGGCAAACCGGGACACCCAGCGCAGATACGCAGTATTTT.

This sequence joins TRBV6-6 and TRBJ2-1; 8 nucleotides agree with TRBD2. CDR3 length: 15 amino acids. Germline values: CDR1 MNHNY, CDR2 SVGAGI (reference sequence). The V segment lost 0 bases and the J segment 11 bases; nucleotides outside the gene matches: 9. The CDR3 spells CASSYSKVSGNKQFF. The CDR3 coding sequence is TGTGCCAGCAGTTACTCGAAAGTTAGCGGGAATAAGCAGTTCTTC.

This clone was counted between two and nine times. The chain uses TRBV2 and TRBJ2-7; D is unresolved. Germline loops: CDR1 SNHLY, CDR2 FYNNEI. The V end lost 8 bases, the J end lost 2 bases, and 7 bases lay between the germline ends. CDR3 length equals 11 residues. This chain's CDR3 is CASARTYEQYF. In nucleotides, the CDR3 is TGTGCCAGCGCCCGGACCTACGAGCAGTACTTC.

This clone has only one observation. This rearrangement joins TRBV27 to TRBJ2-1; D perhaps matches TRBD2 (5 bases). This CDR3 spans 14 amino acids. In germline, CDR1 is MNHEY, CDR2 SMNVEV (reference sequence). Trimming left V 2 bases short and J 2 bases short, with 7 bases between. The CDR3 nucleotides read TGTGCCAGCAGTTTAGACGGGACCTACAATGAGCAGTTCTTC. Translation: CASSLDGTYNEQFF.

The chain recombines TRBV19 with TRBJ1-4, with 7 bases lining up with TRBD1. Germline V lookup: CDR1 LNHDA, CDR2 SQIVND (reference sequence). This CDR3 has 15 residues. Losses at the gene ends were 8 bases for V and 4 bases for J; bases not matched to a gene: 10. The CDR3 DNA reads TGTGCCAGTGGACAGGTCCTTCGCCGTAATGAAAAACTGTTTTTT. Protein: CASGQVLRRNEKLFF.

V is TRBV6-6 and J is TRBJ1-6, with a weak D call TRBD1 (6 bases). Germline lookup yields CDR1 MNHNY and CDR2 SVGAGI (reference sequence). The CDR3 length is 12 residues. Trimming stripped 6 bases from V and 10 bases from J, with 10 bases between. The CDR3, as DNA: TGTGCCAGCAGGAGGGGGGAGTCACCCCTCCACTTT. Its protein product is CASRRGESPLHF.

The CDR3 is CAWSVREGATYSNQPQHF. CDR3 sequence (DNA): TGTGCCTGGAGTGTGCGTGAAGGGGCGACTTATAGCAATCAGCCCCAGCATTTT. The chain carries TRBV30 and TRBJ1-5; a possible D gene is TRBD1 (5 bases). The CDR3 is 18 residues long. The V end was cut by 0 bases, the J end by 0 bases, with 18 bases between. Germline V lookup: CDR1 GTSNPN, CDR2 SVGIG (reference sequence).

Written as DNA, the CDR3 is TGTGCCAGCAGTTCCTTTGACGGGACTAGCCATGAGCAGTTCTTC. It specifies CASSSFDGTSHEQFF. V usage is TRBV27 and J usage is TRBJ2-1, with TRBD2 identical over 9 bases. Germline values: CDR1 MNHEY, CDR2 SMNVEV (reference sequence). CDR3 length equals 15 residues. Trimming cost V 4 bases and J 8 bases; bases outside gene matches: 9.

The chain links TRBV18 to TRBJ2-1, with D tentatively TRBD2 (5 bases). V was trimmed by 1 base and J by 4 bases, leaving 8 bases between them. Germline V CDR1 and CDR2: KGHSH, LQKENI. This CDR3 contains 14 residues. The CDR3 loop is CASSPLGLYNEQFF. CDR3 DNA sequence: TGTGCCAGCTCACCACTTGGACTGTACAATGAGCAGTTCTTC.

The chain carries TRBV6-1 and TRBJ1-2, with a tentative D call TRBD1 (5 bases). The CDR3 is made up of 16 amino acids. Germline-derived CDR1 and CDR2 are MNHNS and SASEGT. The V end was cut by 1 base, the J end by 3 bases, with 15 bases between. The CDR3 DNA follows: TGTGCCAGCAGTGAAGAGAGGGACCGGGGTGACTATGGCTACACCTTC. Encoded protein: CASSEERDRGDYGYTF.

This chain links TRBV14 with TRBJ2-2, with D possibly being TRBD1 (6 bases). The CDR3 sequence is 15 residues long. Trimming took off 2 bases at V and 1 base at J, with 8 bases between the two ends. Germline V gene lookup returns CDR1 SGHDN and CDR2 FVKESK. CDR3 bases: TGTGCCAGCAGCCAACCGACAGGGAACACCGGGGAGCTGTTTTTT. Translated, it gives CASSQPTGNTGELFF. Variable domain in full (rest from reference TRBV14 and TRBJ2-2): EAGVTQFPSHSVIEKGQTVTLRCDPISGHDNLYWYRRVMGKEIKFLLHFVKESKQDESGMPNNRFLAERTGGTYSTLKVQPAELEDSGVYFCASSQPTGNTGELFFGEGSRLTVL.

The gene calls are TRBV28 and TRBJ2-7, with D possibly called TRBD1 or TRBD2 (5 bases each). Germline V gene sequence: CDR1 MDHEN, CDR2 SYDVKM. The ends were cut back, 2 bases at V and 2 bases at J, with 22 bases in the middle. This CDR3 has 18 amino acids. CDR3 in DNA: TGTGCCAGCAGTTTAGGTGGGTTGGGGGTCGGGGCTACCTACGAGCAGTACTTC. Its protein is CASSLGGLGVGATYEQYF.

This rearrangement joins TRBV5-4 to TRBJ2-1; no firm D call. Germline CDR1 SGHNT, CDR2 YYREEE (reference sequence). The CDR3 spans 12 residues. Trimming shortened V by 4 bases and J by 7 bases, and 9 bases separated the two germline ends. The CDR3 nucleotides are TGTGCCAGCAGCATTAATAGAAATGAGCAGTTCTTC. The encoded protein is CASSINRNEQFF.

V usage is TRBV5-6 and J usage is TRBJ2-4; 9 bases line up with TRBD1. Germline trimming cut 2 bases from V and 4 bases from J; bases unmatched to any gene: 7. Per germline, CDR1 SGHDT and CDR2 YYEEEE. The CDR3 runs to 16 residues. The CDR3 spells CASSFPTTGGKNIQYF. CDR3 sequence (DNA): TGTGCCAGCAGCTTTCCGACGACAGGGGGGAAAAACATTCAGTACTTC.

V and J are TRBV20-1 and TRBJ1-1; 9 nucleotides match TRBD1. CDR3 length: 11 residues. The germline CDR1 and CDR2 sequences are DFQATT and SNEGSKA (reference sequence). Here the CDR3 reads CRLTGGTEAFF. The DNA for the CDR3 is TGCAGATTGACAGGGGGCACTGAAGCTTTCTTT.

This clone was seen a few times. The CDR3 nucleotides read TGTGCCAGCACCGAAGGGGGGGGCACTAACTATGGCTACACCTTC. Translating gives CASTEGGGTNYGYTF. The gene calls are TRBV6-1 and TRBJ1-2, with D tentatively TRBD1 (6 bases). Germline loops: CDR1 MNHNS, CDR2 SASEGT. V shed 7 bases and J shed 0 bases, with 15 bases lying between them. The CDR3 is made up of 15 amino acids.

The gene calls are TRBV6-5 and TRBJ1-2; unclear D gene. Germline V gene data show CDR1 as MNHEY and CDR2 as SVGAGI. V lost 6 bases to trimming and J lost 0 bases, with 14 bases between them. The CDR3 loop spans 15 amino acids. The CDR3 loop reads CASSKDGPANYGYTF. Here the CDR3 DNA reads TGTGCCAGCAGCAAGGACGGACCCGCTAACTATGGCTACACCTTC.

Here the CDR3 reads CASSGRLGNSNQPQHF. The CDR3 bases are TGTGCCAGCAGTGGACGACTGGGAAATAGCAATCAGCCCCAGCATTTT. The chain has TRBV6-1 and TRBJ1-5; no definite D call. The CDR3 loop spans 16 amino acids. Germline loops: CDR1 MNHNS, CDR2 SASEGT. V gave up 4 bases and J gave up 0 bases, with 13 bases separating them.

This clone was detected only once. V usage is TRBV28 and J usage is TRBJ2-1, with D perhaps matching TRBD1 (6 bases). With 3 bases removed from V and 8 bases from J, the gap between germline ends came to 17 bases. CDR3 size: 15 residues. Germline loops: CDR1 MDHEN, CDR2 SYDVKM. CDR3 in amino acids: CASSFPAGRGYEQFF. CDR3 DNA sequence: TGTGCCAGCAGTTTCCCTGCGGGCAGGGGATATGAGCAGTTCTTC.

The V call is TRBV30, the J call TRBJ1-4, with D tentatively TRBD1 (5 bases). Trimming cost V 0 bases and J 0 bases, with 14 bases left between them. The CDR3 is 17 amino acids. Germline loops: CDR1 GTSNPN, CDR2 SVGIG (reference sequence). CDR3 sequence: CAWSVPGALATNEKLFF. The DNA of the CDR3 is TGTGCCTGGAGTGTACCTGGGGCACTAGCAACTAATGAAAAACTGTTTTTT.

V and J are TRBV19 and TRBJ2-1, with TRBD2 identical over 9 bases. The junction had 4 bases not matched to a gene; V was cut back by 5 bases and J by 2 bases. Germline V gene data show CDR1 as LNHDA and CDR2 as SQIVND (reference sequence). The CDR3 runs to 15 residues. Here the CDR3 DNA reads TGTGCCAGTAGTGTTGCGGGAGGGACCTACAATGAGCAGTTCTTC. It specifies CASSVAGGTYNEQFF.

This clone showed up just a few times. The chain uses TRBV6-1 and TRBJ1-2, with D hard to call. Trimming left V 5 bases short and J 12 bases short, with 10 bases between. There are 10 residues in the CDR3. Germline V gene sequence: CDR1 MNHNS, CDR2 SASEGT. The CDR3, as DNA: TGTGCCAGCAGTATCTCAGGACACACCTTC. It specifies CASSISGHTF.

The chain carries TRBV14 and TRBJ1-5; D is perhaps TRBD1 (5 bases). The CDR3 covers 13 residues. Germline assignment: CDR1 SGHDN and CDR2 FVKESK. With 1 base removed from V and 10 bases from J, the gap between germline ends came to 11 bases. CDR3 sequence reads: CASSQGRQGPQHF. CDR3 nucleotide sequence: TGTGCCAGCAGCCAAGGTCGGCAGGGACCCCAGCATTTT.